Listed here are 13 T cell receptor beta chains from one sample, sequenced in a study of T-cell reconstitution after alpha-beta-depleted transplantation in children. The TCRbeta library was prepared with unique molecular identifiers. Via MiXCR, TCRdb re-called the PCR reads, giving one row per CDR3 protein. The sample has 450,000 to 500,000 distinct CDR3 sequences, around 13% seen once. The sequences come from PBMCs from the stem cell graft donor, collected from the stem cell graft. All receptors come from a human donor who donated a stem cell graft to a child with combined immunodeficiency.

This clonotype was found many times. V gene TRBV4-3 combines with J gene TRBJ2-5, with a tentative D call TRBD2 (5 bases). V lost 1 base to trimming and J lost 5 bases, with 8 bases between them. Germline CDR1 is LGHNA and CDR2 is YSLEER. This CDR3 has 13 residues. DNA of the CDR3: TGCGCCAGCAGCCAAGTAGCGATGGAGACCCAGTACTTC. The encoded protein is CASSQVAMETQYF.

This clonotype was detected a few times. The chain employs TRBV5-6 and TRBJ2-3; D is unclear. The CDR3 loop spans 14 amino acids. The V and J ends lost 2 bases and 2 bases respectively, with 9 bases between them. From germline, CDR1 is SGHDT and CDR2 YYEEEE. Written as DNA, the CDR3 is TGTGCCAGCAGCTTAGGGCCGAACACAGATACGCAGTATTTT. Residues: CASSLGPNTDTQYF.

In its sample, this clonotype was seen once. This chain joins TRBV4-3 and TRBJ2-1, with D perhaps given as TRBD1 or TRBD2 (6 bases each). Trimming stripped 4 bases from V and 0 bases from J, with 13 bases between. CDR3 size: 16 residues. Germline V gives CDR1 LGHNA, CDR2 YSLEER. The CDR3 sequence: CASSPLADSSYNEQFF. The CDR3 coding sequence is TGCGCCAGCAGCCCATTAGCGGACAGCTCCTACAATGAGCAGTTCTTC.

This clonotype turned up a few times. The CDR3 loop is CASSYLMTYNEQFF. The CDR3 bases are TGTGCCAGCAGCTACCTTATGACCTACAATGAGCAGTTCTTC. J is TRBJ2-1 and V is TRBV7-8, with D uncertain. Germline values: CDR1 SGHVS, CDR2 FQNEAQ. The CDR3 extends over 14 amino acids. V was trimmed by 4 bases and J by 2 bases, leaving 9 bases between them.

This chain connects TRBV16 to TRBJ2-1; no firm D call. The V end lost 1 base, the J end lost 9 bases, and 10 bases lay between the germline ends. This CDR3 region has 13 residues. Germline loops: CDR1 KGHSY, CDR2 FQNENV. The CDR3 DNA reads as TGTGCCAGCAGCCAATATAAGGATGGTGAGCAGTTCTTC. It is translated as CASSQYKDGEQFF.

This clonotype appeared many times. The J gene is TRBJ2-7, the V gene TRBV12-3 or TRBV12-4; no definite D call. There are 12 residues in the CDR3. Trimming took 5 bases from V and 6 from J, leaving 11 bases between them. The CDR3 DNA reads TGTGCCAGCAGTGGCGGCGCATTCGAGCAGTACTTC. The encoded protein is CASSGGAFEQYF.

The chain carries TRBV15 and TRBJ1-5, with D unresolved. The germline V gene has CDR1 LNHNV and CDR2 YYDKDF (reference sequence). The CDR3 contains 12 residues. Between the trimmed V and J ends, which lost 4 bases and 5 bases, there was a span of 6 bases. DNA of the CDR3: TGTGCCACCAGCATAGTCCATCAGCCCCAGCATTTT. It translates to CATSIVHQPQHF.

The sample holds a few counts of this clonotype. CDR3 nucleotides: TGCAGTGCCGGTCCCACGGGCGGGGGGACCCAGTACTTC. Encoded protein: CSAGPTGGGTQYF. V is TRBV20-1 and J is TRBJ2-5, with TRBD2 matching 7 bases. The CDR3 consists of 13 residues. Looked up from germline, CDR1 is DFQATT and CDR2 is SNEGSKA (reference sequence). Trimming removed 6 bases from V and 7 bases from J; junction bases left unmatched: 11.

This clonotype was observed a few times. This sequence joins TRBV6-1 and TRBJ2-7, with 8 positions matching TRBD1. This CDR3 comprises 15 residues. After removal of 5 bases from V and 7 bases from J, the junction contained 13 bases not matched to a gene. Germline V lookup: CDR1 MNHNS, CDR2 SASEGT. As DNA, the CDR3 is TGTGCCAGCAGTCCAGCGGACAGGGATTTAGGAGAGCAGTACTTC. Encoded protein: CASSPADRDLGEQYF.

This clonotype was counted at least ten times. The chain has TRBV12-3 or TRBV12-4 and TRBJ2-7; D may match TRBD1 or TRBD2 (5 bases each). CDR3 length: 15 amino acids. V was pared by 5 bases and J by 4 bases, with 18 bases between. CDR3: CASSRGPWGPYEQYF. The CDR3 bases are TGTGCCAGCAGTCGAGGACCTTGGGGACCTTACGAGCAGTACTTC.

CDR3 region: CASNSRVQETQYF. CDR3 in DNA: TGTGCCAGCAACTCCAGGGTTCAAGAGACCCAGTACTTC. V is TRBV25-1 and J is TRBJ2-5; possibly TRBD1 for D (5 bases). Germline V gene lookup returns CDR1 MGHDK and CDR2 SYGVNS. The CDR3 extends over 13 amino acids. V lost 7 bases and J 2 bases, leaving 11 bases between the germline ends.

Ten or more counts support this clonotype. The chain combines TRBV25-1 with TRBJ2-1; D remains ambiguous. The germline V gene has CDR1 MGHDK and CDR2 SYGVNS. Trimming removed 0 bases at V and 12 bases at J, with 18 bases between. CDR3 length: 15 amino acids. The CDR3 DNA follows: TGTGCCAGCAGTGAATATAAGGCCAGCGCCAAGGGGCAGTTCTTC. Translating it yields CASSEYKASAKGQFF.

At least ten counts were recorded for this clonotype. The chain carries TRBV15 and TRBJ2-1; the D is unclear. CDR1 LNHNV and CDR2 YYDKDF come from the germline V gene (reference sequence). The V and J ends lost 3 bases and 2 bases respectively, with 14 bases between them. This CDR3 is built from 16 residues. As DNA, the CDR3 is TGTGCCACCAGCAGCAACACAGTAAGCCCCTACAATGAGCAGTTCTTC. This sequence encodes CATSSNTVSPYNEQFF.